The clone carrying this T cell receptor (beta chain) is a singleton in its sample. The CDR3 runs to 15 residues. Germline V gene data show CDR1 as LNHDA and CDR2 as SQIVND (reference sequence). The ends were cut back, 5 bases at V and 3 bases at J, with 16 bases in the middle. The sample is drawn from a study of blood T cell repertoires in COVID-19. Sequencing was performed with immunoSEQ multiplex PCR; in TCRdb, only in-frame clones are kept and a portion is missing. Of under 250,000 clones in the sample, 75% to 90% were seen once. The specimen was peripheral blood. This chain links TRBV19 with TRBJ1-1, with D tentatively TRBD1 (5 bases). The sequence came from a man under 40 with COVID-19, enrolled during active disease. The CDR3 DNA follows: TGTGCCAGTAGTTTCCAAGGGACGGGAGACACTGAAGCTTTCTTT. Its translation: CASSFQGTGDTEAFF. Complete variable domain (other parts from reference TRBV19 and TRBJ1-1): DGGITQSPKYLFRKEGQNVTLSCEQNLNHDAMYWYRQDPGQGLRLIYYSQIVNDFQKGDIAEGYSVSREKKESFPLTVTSAQKNPTAFYLCASSFQGTGDTEAFFGQGTRLTVV.